Listed below are T cell receptor beta chains from one sample, sequenced in a study of OX40 agonist ivuxolimab in advanced cancers. Assay: immunoSEQ multiplex PCR; the TCRdb copy retains only in-frame clones and omits some. The sample yields about 91,000 clones, roughly 85% seen once. The material sequenced was CD4+ or CD8+ T cells sorted from blood, taken in a trial of the OX40 agonist ivuxolimab. The receptors were gathered from an adult with an advanced solid tumor such as melanoma, head and neck, liver or kidney cancer. Both conserved end residues are part of each CDR3. The D gene is left open where the match is weak.

TRBV7-3 - CASSLRRRGSEQFF
TRBV9 - CASSAGRVTDTQYF
TRBV5-4 - CASSFNSYTDTQYF
TRBV7-3 - CASSPKGGMDGTEAFF
TRBV7-2 TRBD2 CASSPGVAGGTDTQYF
TRBV5-1 TRBD1 CASSSLTGAFEGQYF
TRBV9 - CASSAAGRGYTGELFF
TRBV7-3 - CASSPGPGTEAFF
TRBV10-3 TRBD1 CAISEDRAGGYTF
TRBV11-2 - CASSQTGNTIYF
TRBV5-4 TRBD1 CASSFRDRGYEQYF
TRBV9 - CASSVGGASSYEQYF
TRBV10-1 - CASSPGSQSSYEQYF
TRBV2 - CASGLGLGNQPQHF
TRBV20-1 - CSAPPSRGYTF
TRBV14 - CASTSSPYSPLHF
TRBV7-2 - CASGGAINQPQHF
TRBV4-2 - CASSGSWGAGYEQFF
TRBV6-1 - CASSGEGNTGELFF
TRBV6-5 - CASSRDGNYGYTF